This paragraph reports one T cell receptor (beta chain). Its specificity is not known. The data originate from a study of shared clonotypes between healthy human individuals. The CDR3 totals 12 residues. In germline, CDR1 is SGHVS, CDR2 FQNEAQ. V was trimmed by 5 bases and J by 7 bases, leaving 11 bases between them. In the authors' workflow: With immunoSEQ giving junction-only sequences and no quality scores, filtering differed. The table came from immunoSEQ multiplex PCR; TCRdb's copy has only in-frame clones and leaves some out. That table is the source of V, J and clone size, and D and trimming were worked out from the DNA. The sample lists around 300,000 clones; more than 75% were seen once. Study results and limitations: Generation probability values for non-shared clonotypes were lower than those for clonotypes shared by all four donors. In the sorted subsets, rarefaction showed sequencing was incomplete despite large depth.

Sequencing was carried out using memory CD8+ T cells sorted from blood. Subset in this sample: CD45RO+ cells pooled with CCR7-negative TemRA cells. The sequence derives from a man aged 18 to 30 in good health. The chain uses TRBV7-8 and TRBJ1-1; D possibly corresponds to TRBD1 (6 bases). The CDR3 spells CASSLGGLEAFF. The DNA for the CDR3 is TGTGCCAGCAGCCTGGGGGGGCTTGAAGCTTTCTTT.